This passage covers 24 T cell receptor beta chains from one sample sequenced in a study of T cells after yellow fever vaccination. From the 5' RACE reads, TCRdb called clonotypes with MiXCR, one entry per CDR3 protein. The sample contains some 350,000 distinct CDR3 sequences, roughly 8.7% of which appear only once. Sequencing used PBMCs, obtained on the day of the first yellow fever vaccination. All receptors come from a man between 18 and 29 years old who received the YFV17D yellow fever vaccine.

This chain joins TRBV10-3 and TRBJ2-7; 8 bases match TRBD1. The ends lost 10 bases at V and 3 bases at J; junction bases unmatched: 11. Germline CDR1 is ENHRY and CDR2 is SYGVKD. CDR3 size: 14 residues. The CDR3 DNA sequence: TGTGCCAGCTCCGCGGGACAGGACCACTACGAGCAGTACTTC. This encodes CASSAGQDHYEQYF.

The chain employs TRBV5-5 and TRBJ2-7; 9 bases are shared with TRBD1. CDR3 size: 15 residues. Germline V lookup: CDR1 SGHKS, CDR2 YYEKEE (reference sequence). With V trimmed by 4 bases and J by 4 bases, 9 bases remained unmatched. The CDR3: CASSRTHRGPYEQYV. CDR3 coding DNA: TGTGCCAGCAGCCGAACCCACAGGGGGCCGTACGAGCAGTACGTC.

V gene TRBV6-2 or TRBV6-3 combines with J gene TRBJ2-2; 7 bases are a match to TRBD2. The CDR3 length is 16 residues. From germline, CDR1 is MNHEY and CDR2 SVGEGT. The junction had 7 bases not matched to a gene; V was cut back by 2 bases and J by 4 bases. CDR3 DNA: TGTGCCAGCAGTTACAATGGGCGGGGGATCACCGGGGAGCTGTTTTTT. Translation gives CASSYNGRGITGELFF.

This clonotype was observed at least ten times. This sequence joins TRBV29-1 and TRBJ2-5; a weak D match, TRBD1 (5 bases). V dropped 7 bases and J dropped 3 bases, with 12 bases sitting between them. This CDR3 is built from 12 residues. Germline loops: CDR1 SQVTM, CDR2 ANQGSEA. The CDR3 region is CSGRWGEETQYF. The CDR3 DNA follows: TGCAGCGGGCGCTGGGGCGAAGAGACCCAGTACTTC.

The chain uses TRBV4-3 and TRBJ2-7; unclear D gene. This CDR3 region has 13 residues. Germline V lookup: CDR1 LGHNA, CDR2 YSLEER. V gave up 1 base and J gave up 5 bases, with 9 bases separating them. The CDR3 DNA reads as TGCGCCAGCAGCCAAGGCGAGACAAACGAGCAGTACGTC. It encodes CASSQGETNEQYV.

The sample holds many counts of this clonotype. The rearrangement joins TRBV12-3 or TRBV12-4 to TRBJ1-2; a possible D gene is TRBD1 (5 bases). The CDR3 covers 13 residues. V lost 5 bases to trimming and J lost 13 bases, with 20 bases between them. The chain's CDR3 is CASSPPGRILLTF. CDR3 DNA sequence: TGTGCCAGCAGTCCTCCGGGACGGATTCTTCTCACCTTC.

This clonotype was counted only a few times. This rearrangement joins TRBV3-1 to TRBJ2-4, with 12 bases identical to TRBD1. Germline assignment: CDR1 LGHDT and CDR2 YNNKEL (reference sequence). This CDR3 is built from 18 residues. V shed 5 bases, J shed 5 bases, and the junction held 13 bases outside the gene matches. The CDR3 sequence: CASSVRPGQGAAENIQYF. The CDR3 nucleotides read TGTGCCAGCAGCGTTCGGCCGGGACAGGGGGCGGCAGAAAACATTCAGTACTTC.

This chain links TRBV12-3 or TRBV12-4 with TRBJ2-6; D not resolved. This CDR3 is built from 18 residues. V was clipped by 4 bases and J by 3 bases, with 19 bases between them. The CDR3, as DNA: TGTGCCAGCAGTTCTAGGCGGTCAGGACGTGATGGGGCCAACGTCCTGACTTTC. It codes for CASSSRRSGRDGANVLTF.

The table lists this clonotype with a few counts. The chain has TRBV28 and TRBJ2-5; D tentatively fits TRBD1 or TRBD2 (6 bases each). The CDR3 loop spans 15 amino acids. Looked up from germline, CDR1 is MDHEN and CDR2 is SYDVKM. V was pared by 5 bases and J by 5 bases, with 18 bases between. The CDR3 DNA follows: TGTGCCAGCAGTCTACCGGCTAGGGGGAGGGAGACCCAGTACTTC. Encoded protein: CASSLPARGRETQYF. The full variable domain, with the rest looked up from reference TRBV28 and TRBJ2-5, is DVKVTQSSRYLVKRTGEKVFLECVQDMDHENMFWYRQDPGLGLRLIYFSYDVKMKEKGDIPEGYSVSREKKERFSLILESASTNQTSMYLCASSLPARGRETQYFGPGTRLLVL.

This clonotype has only a few counts. This chain uses TRBV27 with TRBJ2-5; TRBD2 matches 7 bases. V was clipped by 5 bases and J by 2 bases; unmatched bases: 2. The CDR3 has 13 amino acids. CDR1 and CDR2 from the germline V gene are MNHEY and SMNVEV (reference sequence). CDR3 amino acids: CASSRRGQETQYF. The CDR3 bases are TGTGCCAGCAGTCGGCGGGGGCAAGAGACCCAGTACTTC.

This clonotype came up many times. This chain uses TRBV7-9 with TRBJ2-1; either TRBD1 or TRBD2 may supply D (5 bases each). Trimming removed 0 bases at V and 8 bases at J, with 8 bases between. The CDR3 loop spans 13 amino acids. Germline CDR1 is SEHNR and CDR2 is FQNEAQ (reference sequence). For the CDR3, the DNA is TGTGCCAGCAGCTTAGCCGGGACGCATGAGCAGTTCTTC. As protein: CASSLAGTHEQFF.

This clonotype was counted ten times or more. The gene calls are TRBV6-5 and TRBJ1-1, with D unclear. Trimming pared 2 bases from V and 1 base from J, leaving 8 bases between. CDR1 is MNHEY, CDR2 SVGAGI, per germline. The CDR3 is 14 amino acids. DNA of the CDR3: TGTGCCAGCAGTTACCACCGGGGGAACACTGAAGCTTTCTTT. Translating gives CASSYHRGNTEAFF.

This clonotype has a handful of counts. The chain links TRBV3-1 to TRBJ1-1; perhaps TRBD1 as D (6 bases). Germline loops: CDR1 LGHDT, CDR2 YNNKEL (reference sequence). Trimming took 5 bases from V and 3 from J, leaving 19 bases between them. This CDR3 has 16 residues. CDR3 region: CASSFALDSRDTEAFF. DNA for the CDR3: TGTGCCAGCAGCTTCGCTTTGGACAGTCGGGACACTGAAGCTTTCTTT.

In its sample, this clonotype was seen a few times. The chain has TRBV5-1 and TRBJ2-2, with unresolved D. CDR1 is SGHRS and CDR2 is YFSETQ in the germline V gene. Trimming took off 4 bases at V and 6 bases at J, with 10 bases between the two ends. The CDR3 sequence is 13 residues long. CDR3: CASSGQHPGELFF. CDR3 nucleotide sequence: TGCGCCAGCAGCGGCCAGCATCCCGGGGAGCTGTTTTTT.

In its sample, this clonotype was seen a few times. The V gene is TRBV20-1, the J gene TRBJ2-2; the D gene is possibly TRBD2 (7 bases). V gave up 6 bases and J gave up 5 bases, with 16 bases separating them. CDR1 and CDR2 (germline): DFQATT, SNEGSKA (reference sequence). The CDR3 is made up of 14 amino acids. The CDR3 loop is CSAEGGAGTGELFF. The CDR3 DNA is TGCAGTGCCGAGGGGGGGGCCGGTACCGGGGAGCTGTTTTTT.

This clonotype has only a few counts. The chain uses TRBV6-5 and TRBJ2-3; 8 bases line up with TRBD2. Losses at the gene ends were 1 base for V and 6 bases for J; bases not matched to a gene: 6. This CDR3 spans 15 amino acids. Germline lookup yields CDR1 MNHEY and CDR2 SVGAGI. For the CDR3, the DNA is TGTGCCAGCAGTTACTTCCGGGGGGGCGCGGATACGCAGTATTTT. Encoded protein: CASSYFRGGADTQYF.

The chain has TRBV6-7 and TRBJ1-5; D not resolved. TRBV6-7 is an ORF, and what it does is uncertain. V was pared by 0 bases and J by 1 base, with 19 bases between. CDR3 length: 19 residues. The CDR3 bases are TGTGCCAGCAGTTACTCCGTCCGGCCGGGGATGGAGAGCAATCAGCCCCAGCATTTT. Protein product: CASSYSVRPGMESNQPQHF.

This clonotype was detected only a few times. This chain joins TRBV4-1 and TRBJ1-3; the match to TRBD1 covers 7 bases. Germline V gene data show CDR1 as MGHRA and CDR2 as YSYEKL. The V segment lost 0 bases and the J segment 0 bases; nucleotides outside the gene matches: 2. The CDR3 has 16 amino acids. CDR3 region: CASSQEGQLSGNTIYF. CDR3 DNA sequence: TGCGCCAGCAGCCAAGAGGGACAGCTCTCTGGAAACACCATATATTTT.

This clonotype occurred a few times. The chain links TRBV10-3 to TRBJ2-3, with TRBD2 matching over 9 bases. With V trimmed by 3 bases and J by 5 bases, 6 bases remained unmatched. The CDR3 has 15 amino acids. From germline, CDR1 is ENHRY and CDR2 SYGVKD. CDR3 loop: CAISDLAGVLDTQYF. CDR3 bases: TGTGCCATCAGTGATTTAGCGGGGGTCCTAGATACGCAGTATTTT.

This clonotype was observed at least ten times. The chain employs TRBV7-3 and TRBJ1-1; 8 nucleotides match TRBD1. The CDR3 covers 14 residues. The germline CDR1 and CDR2 sequences are SGHTA and FQGTGA. The V and J ends lost 1 base and 8 bases, in that order; junction bases with no gene match: 6. The CDR3 loop reads CASSLSGRGQEAFF. The CDR3 bases are TGTGCCAGCAGCTTAAGCGGCAGGGGGCAGGAAGCTTTCTTT.

This chain uses TRBV6-2 or TRBV6-3 with TRBJ2-3, with 7 bases aligning to TRBD2. The CDR3 runs to 14 residues. Germline assignment: CDR1 MNHEY and CDR2 SVGEGT. V was clipped by 4 bases and J by 6 bases; unmatched bases: 7. The CDR3 protein is CASSWSGEGDTQYF. The DNA for the CDR3 is TGTGCCAGCAGTTGGAGCGGGGAGGGGGATACGCAGTATTTT.

This clonotype came up many times. The rearrangement links TRBV11-1 to TRBJ1-1; D ambiguous. The germline gives CDR1 SGHAT, CDR2 FQDESV (reference sequence). The germline V and J ends were trimmed by 2 bases and 4 bases, with 8 bases remaining between them. CDR3 size: 13 residues. The chain's CDR3 is CASSLRESTEAFF. Written as DNA, the CDR3 is TGTGCCAGCAGCTTAAGGGAATCCACTGAAGCTTTCTTT.

Many counts were recorded for this clonotype. CDR3 sequence: CASSLPRQDSQYF. The CDR3 bases are TGTGCCAGCAGCTTACCCCGACAGGACTCCCAGTACTTC. V is TRBV7-8 and J is TRBJ2-5; tentatively, D is TRBD1 (6 bases). Between the trimmed V and J ends, which lost 2 bases and 9 bases, there was a span of 13 bases. There are 13 residues in the CDR3. Germline V lookup: CDR1 SGHVS, CDR2 FQNEAQ.

This clonotype showed up just a few times. This sequence joins TRBV5-1 and TRBJ1-1, with no clear D. From germline, CDR1 is SGHRS and CDR2 YFSETQ. The CDR3 runs 14 residues. V lost 4 bases and J 6 bases, leaving 16 bases between the germline ends. The CDR3 loop is CASSPRTESPEAFF. The CDR3 region has the DNA TGCGCCAGCAGCCCCAGGACGGAGAGTCCTGAAGCTTTCTTT.